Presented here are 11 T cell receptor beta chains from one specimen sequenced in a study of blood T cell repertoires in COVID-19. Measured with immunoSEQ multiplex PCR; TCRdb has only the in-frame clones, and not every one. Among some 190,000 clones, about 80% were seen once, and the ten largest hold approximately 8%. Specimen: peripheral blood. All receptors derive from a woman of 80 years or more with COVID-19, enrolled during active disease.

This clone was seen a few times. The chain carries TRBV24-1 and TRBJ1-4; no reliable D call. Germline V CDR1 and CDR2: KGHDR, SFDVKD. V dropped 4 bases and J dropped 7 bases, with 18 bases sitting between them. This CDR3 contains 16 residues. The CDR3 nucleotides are TGTGCCACCAGTGACGATGAAGCAGGTGAAGGTGAAAAACTGTTTTTT. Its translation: CATSDDEAGEGEKLFF.

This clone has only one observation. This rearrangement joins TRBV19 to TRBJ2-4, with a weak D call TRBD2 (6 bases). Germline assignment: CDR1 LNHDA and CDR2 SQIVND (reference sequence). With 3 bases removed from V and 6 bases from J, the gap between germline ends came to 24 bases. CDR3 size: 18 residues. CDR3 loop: CASSMEGPKPAKTNIQYF. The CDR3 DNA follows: TGTGCCAGTAGTATGGAGGGCCCCAAACCGGCGAAAACAAACATTCAGTACTTC.

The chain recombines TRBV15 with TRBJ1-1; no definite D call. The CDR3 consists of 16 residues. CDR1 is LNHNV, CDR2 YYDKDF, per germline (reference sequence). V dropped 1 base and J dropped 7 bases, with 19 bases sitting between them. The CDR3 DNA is TGTGCCACCAGCAGAGGGGGTCGCGGGTCATACAATGAAGCTTTCTTT. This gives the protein CATSRGGRGSYNEAFF. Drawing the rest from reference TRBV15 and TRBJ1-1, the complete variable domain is DAMVIQNPRYQVTQFGKPVTLSCSQTLNHNVMYWYQQKSSQAPKLLFHYYDKDFNNEADTPDNFQSRRPNTSFCFLDIRSPGLGDTAMYLCATSRGGRGSYNEAFFGQGTRLTVV.

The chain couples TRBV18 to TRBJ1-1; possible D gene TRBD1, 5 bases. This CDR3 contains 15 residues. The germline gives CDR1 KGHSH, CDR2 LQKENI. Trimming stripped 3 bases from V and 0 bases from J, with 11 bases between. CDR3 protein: CASSPGGIMNTEAFF. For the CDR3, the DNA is TGTGCCAGCTCACCGGGGGGTATTATGAACACTGAAGCTTTCTTT.

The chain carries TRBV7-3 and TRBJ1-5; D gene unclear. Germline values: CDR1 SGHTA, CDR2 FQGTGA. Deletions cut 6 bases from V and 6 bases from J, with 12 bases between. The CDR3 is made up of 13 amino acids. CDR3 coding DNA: TGTGCCAGCAGTCCACCGGGTAGTCAGCCCCAGCATTTT. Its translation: CASSPPGSQPQHF.

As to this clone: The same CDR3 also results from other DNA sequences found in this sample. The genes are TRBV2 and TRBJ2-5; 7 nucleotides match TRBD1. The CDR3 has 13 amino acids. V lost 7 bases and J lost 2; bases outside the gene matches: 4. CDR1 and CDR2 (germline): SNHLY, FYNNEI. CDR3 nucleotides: TGTGCCAGCAAGGGACAGCCACAAGAGACCCAGTACTTC. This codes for CASKGQPQETQYF.

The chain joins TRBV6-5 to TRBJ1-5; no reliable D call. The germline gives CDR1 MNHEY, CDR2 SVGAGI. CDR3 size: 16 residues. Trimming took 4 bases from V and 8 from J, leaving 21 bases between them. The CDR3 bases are TGTGCCAGCAGTTCCCTCGGGTCACAACACCCGAAGCCCCAGCATTTT. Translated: CASSSLGSQHPKPQHF.

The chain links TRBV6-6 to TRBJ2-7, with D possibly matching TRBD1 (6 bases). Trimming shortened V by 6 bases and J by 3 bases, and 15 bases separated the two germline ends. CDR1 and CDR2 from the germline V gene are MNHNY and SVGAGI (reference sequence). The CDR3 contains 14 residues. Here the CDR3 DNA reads TGTGCCAGCAGCCCTGAGGTAGGGGGCTACGAGCAGTACTTC. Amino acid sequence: CASSPEVGGYEQYF.

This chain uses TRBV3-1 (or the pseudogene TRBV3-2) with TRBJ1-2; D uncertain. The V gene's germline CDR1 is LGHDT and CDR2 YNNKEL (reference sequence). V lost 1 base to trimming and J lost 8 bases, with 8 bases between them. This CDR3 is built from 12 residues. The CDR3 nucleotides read TGTGCCAGCAGCCAAGGCCTGCGGGGCTACACCTTC. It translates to CASSQGLRGYTF.

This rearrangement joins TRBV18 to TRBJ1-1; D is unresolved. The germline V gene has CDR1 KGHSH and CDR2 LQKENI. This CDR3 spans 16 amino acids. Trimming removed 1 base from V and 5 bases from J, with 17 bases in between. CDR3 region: CASSPRPSQTTTEAFF. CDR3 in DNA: TGTGCCAGCTCACCACGGCCCTCGCAGACAACTACTGAAGCTTTCTTT.

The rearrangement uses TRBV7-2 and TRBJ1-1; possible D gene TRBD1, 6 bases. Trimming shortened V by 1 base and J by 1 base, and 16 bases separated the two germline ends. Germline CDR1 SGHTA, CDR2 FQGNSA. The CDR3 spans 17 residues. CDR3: CASSLEGRGFRNTEAFF. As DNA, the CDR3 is TGTGCCAGCAGCTTAGAAGGCAGGGGTTTTCGGAACACTGAAGCTTTCTTT.